This T cell receptor beta chain was found in a study of CXCR3-negative and CXCR3-positive naive CD8 T cells. The study made its TRB cDNA libraries by 5' RACE, adding UMI labels. TCRdb reprocessed the 5' RACE reads; each CDR3 protein has one entry and no DNA is given. The listing records about 98,000 distinct CDR3 sequences. With respect to this clonotype: Antigen: not known.

Points from the study as a whole: More hydrophobic TRB CDR3s occurred in CXCR3-positive than in CXCR3-negative naive cells.

The TCR originated in a human donor in good health. Some clones in this sample may be carry-over from other donors' samples. The sample taken for sequencing was naive CXCR3+ CD8+ T cells from blood. The subset: CD45RO-CCR7+CD27+CD95- naive CD8+ T cells expressing CXCR3 (TNR3+).

The CDR3 spells CASTLQSAGGYYEQFF. This sequence joins TRBV6-2 or TRBV6-3 and TRBJ2-1; TCRdb's D call of TRBD2 is untestable without DNA. Germline lookup yields CDR1 MNHEY and CDR2 SVGEGT. The CDR3 contains 16 residues.